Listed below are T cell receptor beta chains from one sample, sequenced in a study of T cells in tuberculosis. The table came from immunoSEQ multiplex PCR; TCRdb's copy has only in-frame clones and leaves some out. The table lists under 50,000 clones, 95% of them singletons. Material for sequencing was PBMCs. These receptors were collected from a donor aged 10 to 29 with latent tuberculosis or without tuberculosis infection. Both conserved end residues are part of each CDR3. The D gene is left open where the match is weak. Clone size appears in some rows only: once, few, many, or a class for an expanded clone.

CDR3 protein: CAISESAQRGDTDTQYF; CDR3 DNA: TGTGCCATCAGTGAGTCGGCCCAGCGGGGGGACACAGATACGCAGTATTTT; D gene: TRBD2; J gene: TRBJ2-3; clone size: -; V gene: TRBV10-3
CDR3 protein: CASSFYRDRGDNSPLHF; CDR3 DNA: TGCGCCAGCAGCTTTTACAGGGATCGGGGGGATAATTCACCCCTCCACTTT; D gene: -; J gene: TRBJ1-6; clone size: -; V gene: TRBV5-1
CDR3 protein: CSVEKGAGYGYTF; CDR3 DNA: TGCAGCGTTGAAAAGGGGGCAGGCTATGGCTACACCTTC; D gene: TRBD1; J gene: TRBJ1-2; clone size: -; V gene: TRBV29-1
CDR3 protein: CAWSPRLLSGNTIYF; CDR3 DNA: TGTGCCTGGAGTCCTCGATTACTCTCTGGAAACACCATATATTTT; D gene: -; J gene: TRBJ1-3; clone size: -; V gene: TRBV30
CDR3 protein: CASSPPGTGSSGANVLTF; CDR3 DNA: TGTGCCAGCAGTCCTCCCGGGACAGGGAGCTCTGGGGCCAACGTCCTGACTTTC; D gene: TRBD1; J gene: TRBJ2-6; clone size: -; V gene: TRBV28
CDR3 protein: CASSYKTGDWGETQYF; CDR3 DNA: TGTGCCAGCAGTTACAAAACAGGGGATTGGGGAGAGACCCAGTACTTC; D gene: TRBD1; J gene: TRBJ2-5; clone size: -; V gene: TRBV6-5
CDR3 protein: CASSEQGIAYEQYF; CDR3 DNA: TGTGCCAGCAGTGAACAGGGAATAGCCTACGAGCAGTACTTC; D gene: -; J gene: TRBJ2-7; clone size: -; V gene: TRBV2
CDR3 protein: CASSQSKRGPYNEQFF; CDR3 DNA: TGCGCCAGCAGCCAATCGAAGCGGGGACCTTACAATGAGCAGTTCTTC; D gene: TRBD2; J gene: TRBJ2-1; clone size: -; V gene: TRBV4-3
CDR3 protein: CASSPRTAESPLHF; CDR3 DNA: TGCGCCAGCAGCCCCCGGACAGCAGAATCACCCCTCCACTTT; D gene: -; J gene: TRBJ1-6; clone size: once; V gene: TRBV5-1
CDR3 protein: CASSSGRGWYQETQYF; CDR3 DNA: TGTGCCAGCAGCTCCGGGCGGGGCTGGTACCAAGAGACCCAGTACTTC; D gene: -; J gene: TRBJ2-5; clone size: -; V gene: TRBV7-2
CDR3 protein: CASSLIGGRGYTF; CDR3 DNA: TGTGCCAGCAGCTTAATAGGGGGAAGGGGCTACACCTTC; D gene: -; J gene: TRBJ1-2; clone size: -; V gene: TRBV7-9
CDR3 protein: CASSGRGRPGGADTQYF; CDR3 DNA: TGTGCCAGCAGTGGCCGAGGTAGACCGGGGGGCGCAGATACGCAGTATTTT; D gene: -; J gene: TRBJ2-3; clone size: large; V gene: TRBV25-1
CDR3 protein: CASSQDRDYEQYF; CDR3 DNA: TGCGCCAGCAGCCAAGACAGGGACTACGAGCAGTACTTC; D gene: -; J gene: TRBJ2-7; clone size: -; V gene: TRBV4-3
CDR3 protein: CSALQGADNYGYTF; CDR3 DNA: TGCAGCGCCTTACAGGGGGCAGACAACTATGGCTACACCTTC; D gene: TRBD1; J gene: TRBJ1-2; clone size: -; V gene: TRBV29-1
CDR3 protein: CASSIRTEREQYF; CDR3 DNA: TGTGCCAGCAGTATAAGGACAGAAAGGGAGCAGTACTTC; D gene: -; J gene: TRBJ2-7; clone size: -; V gene: TRBV6-1
CDR3 protein: CASSVTTSGGSTDTQYF; CDR3 DNA: TGTGCCAGCAGCGTAACTACTAGCGGAGGGAGCACAGATACGCAGTATTTT; D gene: TRBD2; J gene: TRBJ2-3; clone size: -; V gene: TRBV9
CDR3 protein: CASSSFYRTSWGKAFF; CDR3 DNA: TGTGCCAGCAGTTCCTTCTACCGGACTAGTTGGGGTAAAGCGTTCTTC; D gene: TRBD2; J gene: TRBJ2-1; clone size: -; V gene: TRBV6-5
CDR3 protein: CASSVSGGEMNEQFF; CDR3 DNA: TGTGCCAGCAGTGTTAGCGGGGGGGAGATGAATGAGCAGTTCTTC; D gene: TRBD2; J gene: TRBJ2-1; clone size: once; V gene: TRBV6-4
CDR3 protein: CASSWRRGDEQYF; CDR3 DNA: TGCGCCAGCAGTTGGAGAAGGGGCGACGAGCAGTACTTC; D gene: -; J gene: TRBJ2-7; clone size: once; V gene: TRBV5-1
CDR3 protein: CASSLLGQGALNEQYF; CDR3 DNA: TGTGCCAGCAGCTTACTGGGACAGGGGGCGTTGAACGAGCAGTACTTC; D gene: TRBD1; J gene: TRBJ2-7; clone size: once; V gene: TRBV7-9
CDR3 protein: CASGKDSHLSYEQYF; CDR3 DNA: TGTGCCAGCGGGAAGGACAGCCACCTCTCCTACGAGCAGTACTTC; D gene: -; J gene: TRBJ2-7; clone size: -; V gene: TRBV27
CDR3 protein: CAWRVTVVNSPLHF; CDR3 DNA: TGTGCCTGGAGGGTCACAGTCGTAAATTCACCCCTCCACTTT; D gene: -; J gene: TRBJ1-6; clone size: -; V gene: TRBV30
CDR3 protein: CASSFETAAGGNTIYF; CDR3 DNA: TGTGCCAGCAGTTTCGAAACTGCCGCGGGAGGAAACACCATATATTTT; D gene: -; J gene: TRBJ1-3; clone size: -; V gene: TRBV27
CDR3 protein: CASSPGYRVRQPQHF; CDR3 DNA: TGTGCCAGCAGCCCCGGCTACAGGGTTAGGCAGCCCCAGCATTTT; D gene: -; J gene: TRBJ1-5; clone size: -; V gene: TRBV5-6
CDR3 protein: CAWSNLDRGGTDTQYF; CDR3 DNA: TGTGCCTGGAGTAACTTGGACAGGGGAGGTACAGATACGCAGTATTTT; D gene: TRBD1; J gene: TRBJ2-3; clone size: -; V gene: TRBV30
CDR3 protein: CASSQDRTGVQSYGYTF; CDR3 DNA: TGCGCCAGCAGCCAAGATCGGACAGGAGTTCAAAGCTATGGCTACACCTTC; D gene: TRBD1; J gene: TRBJ1-2; clone size: -; V gene: TRBV4-3
CDR3 protein: CASSQVLNTEAFF; CDR3 DNA: TGTGCCAGCAGTCAGGTGTTGAACACTGAAGCTTTCTTT; D gene: -; J gene: TRBJ1-1; clone size: -; V gene: TRBV2
CDR3 protein: CASSLVGRNTEAFF; CDR3 DNA: TGCGCCAGCAGCTTGGTAGGGAGGAACACTGAAGCTTTCTTT; D gene: -; J gene: TRBJ1-1; clone size: -; V gene: TRBV5-1
CDR3 protein: CASSLGWGVTDTEAFF; CDR3 DNA: TGCGCCAGCAGCTTGGGATGGGGGGTGACGGACACTGAAGCTTTCTTT; D gene: -; J gene: TRBJ1-1; clone size: -; V gene: TRBV5-1
CDR3 protein: CASRTGLAGVYEQYF; CDR3 DNA: TGTGCCAGCAGAACCGGACTAGCGGGGGTCTACGAGCAGTACTTC; D gene: TRBD2; J gene: TRBJ2-7; clone size: -; V gene: TRBV7-2
CDR3 protein: CASSLLTVTGGFVAFF; CDR3 DNA: TGTGCCAGCAGTTTACTCACTGTGACAGGGGGCTTTGTTGCTTTCTTT; D gene: TRBD1; J gene: TRBJ1-1; clone size: -; V gene: TRBV28
CDR3 protein: CASRQGALGANVLTF; CDR3 DNA: TGCGCCAGCCGACAGGGGGCGCTTGGGGCCAACGTCCTGACTTTC; D gene: TRBD1; J gene: TRBJ2-6; clone size: -; V gene: TRBV5-1
CDR3 protein: CATSSDSYNSPLHF; CDR3 DNA: TGTGCCACCAGCAGCGACAGTTATAATTCACCCCTCCACTTT; D gene: -; J gene: TRBJ1-6; clone size: -; V gene: TRBV15
CDR3 protein: CASSITLGGANSPLHF; CDR3 DNA: TGTGCCAGTAGTATAACCCTGGGAGGAGCTAATTCACCCCTCCACTTT; D gene: -; J gene: TRBJ1-6; clone size: -; V gene: TRBV19
CDR3 protein: CASSLAQGAASNQPQHF; CDR3 DNA: TGTGCCAGCAGCTTGGCGCAGGGGGCGGCGAGCAATCAGCCCCAGCATTTT; D gene: TRBD1; J gene: TRBJ1-5; clone size: -; V gene: TRBV5-6
CDR3 protein: CARGQGLNIQYF; CDR3 DNA: TGTGCCAGGGGACAGGGATTAAACATTCAGTACTTC; D gene: TRBD1; J gene: TRBJ2-4; clone size: -; V gene: TRBV2
CDR3 protein: CASSLARGYYEQYF; CDR3 DNA: TGTGCCAGCAGCTTAGCGCGCGGGTACTACGAGCAGTACTTC; D gene: -; J gene: TRBJ2-7; clone size: -; V gene: TRBV7-9
CDR3 protein: CASNQDRVYGYTF; CDR3 DNA: TGTGCCAGCAACCAAGACAGAGTCTATGGCTACACCTTC; D gene: -; J gene: TRBJ1-2; clone size: -; V gene: TRBV6-1
CDR3 protein: CASSPEPAKAGVAKNIQYF; CDR3 DNA: TGTGCCAGCTCACCAGAACCTGCAAAAGCGGGGGTAGCCAAAAACATTCAGTACTTC; D gene: TRBD2; J gene: TRBJ2-4; clone size: -; V gene: TRBV18
CDR3 protein: CASSIFPEGLNEKLFF; CDR3 DNA: TGTGCCAGTAGTATCTTCCCCGAGGGCTTAAATGAAAAACTGTTTTTT; D gene: -; J gene: TRBJ1-4; clone size: -; V gene: TRBV19
CDR3 protein: CASSYDGRGGGNTEAFF; CDR3 DNA: TGTGCCAGCAGTTATGATGGTCGGGGGGGAGGGAACACTGAAGCTTTCTTT; D gene: -; J gene: TRBJ1-1; clone size: once; V gene: TRBV5-4
CDR3 protein: CASSESGLAGGTYEQYF; CDR3 DNA: TGTGCCAGCAGTGAATCGGGACTAGCGGGGGGAACCTACGAGCAGTACTTC; D gene: TRBD2; J gene: TRBJ2-7; clone size: -; V gene: TRBV25-1
CDR3 protein: CASSYAPGTDAYEQYF; CDR3 DNA: TGTGCCAGCAGTTACGCTCCCGGGACAGACGCCTACGAGCAGTACTTC; D gene: TRBD1; J gene: TRBJ2-7; clone size: -; V gene: TRBV6-5
CDR3 protein: CASSQERGGLSGELFF; CDR3 DNA: TGTGCCAGCAGCCAAGAGCGGGGGGGCCTGTCCGGGGAGCTGTTTTTT; D gene: TRBD2; J gene: TRBJ2-2; clone size: -; V gene: TRBV4-2
CDR3 protein: CASSYSASGVTGELFF; CDR3 DNA: TGTGCCAGCAGTTACTCGGCTAGCGGGGTCACCGGGGAGCTGTTTTTT; D gene: TRBD2; J gene: TRBJ2-2; clone size: -; V gene: TRBV6-5
CDR3 protein: CASRLDRVLNNEQFF; CDR3 DNA: TGTGCCAGCAGACTCGACAGGGTGTTGAACAATGAGCAGTTCTTC; D gene: TRBD1; J gene: TRBJ2-1; clone size: -; V gene: TRBV7-2
CDR3 protein: CASSPRQEETQYF; CDR3 DNA: TGTGCCAGTAGTCCCCGACAGGAAGAGACCCAGTACTTC; D gene: -; J gene: TRBJ2-5; clone size: -; V gene: TRBV19
CDR3 protein: CASSKTGNNEQFF; CDR3 DNA: TGTGCCAGCAGCAAGACAGGGAACAATGAGCAGTTCTTC; D gene: TRBD1; J gene: TRBJ2-1; clone size: -; V gene: TRBV7-3
CDR3 protein: CASSLEGGKNIQYF; CDR3 DNA: TGCGCCAGCAGCTTGGAAGGGGGCAAAAACATTCAGTACTTC; D gene: -; J gene: TRBJ2-4; clone size: -; V gene: TRBV5-1
CDR3 protein: CASTRTIETQYF; CDR3 DNA: TGTGCCAGCACAAGGACAATAGAGACCCAGTACTTC; D gene: -; J gene: TRBJ2-5; clone size: -; V gene: TRBV6-1
CDR3 protein: CSERRAGETYNEQFF; CDR3 DNA: TGCAGCGAAAGAAGGGCAGGGGAAACCTACAATGAGCAGTTCTTC; D gene: -; J gene: TRBJ2-1; clone size: -; V gene: TRBV29-1